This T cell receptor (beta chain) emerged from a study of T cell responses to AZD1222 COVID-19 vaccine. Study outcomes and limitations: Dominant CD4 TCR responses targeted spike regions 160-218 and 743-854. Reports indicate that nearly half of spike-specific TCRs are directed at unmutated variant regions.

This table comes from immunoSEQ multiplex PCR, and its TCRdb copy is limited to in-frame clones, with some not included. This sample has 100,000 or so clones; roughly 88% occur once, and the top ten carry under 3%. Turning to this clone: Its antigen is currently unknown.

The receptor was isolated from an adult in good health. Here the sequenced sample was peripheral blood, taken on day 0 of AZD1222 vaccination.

The CDR3 sequence is CASSVGSSSQGESQYF. The CDR3 DNA reads as TGTGCCAGCAGCGTAGGGTCCTCCTCTCAGGGGGAAAGCCAGTACTTC. This chain joins TRBV9 and TRBJ2-5; 7 bases are shared with TRBD1. Germline CDR1 SGDLS, CDR2 YYNGEE. The junction had 15 bases not matched to a gene; V was cut back by 0 bases and J by 10 bases. The CDR3 is 16 residues long.